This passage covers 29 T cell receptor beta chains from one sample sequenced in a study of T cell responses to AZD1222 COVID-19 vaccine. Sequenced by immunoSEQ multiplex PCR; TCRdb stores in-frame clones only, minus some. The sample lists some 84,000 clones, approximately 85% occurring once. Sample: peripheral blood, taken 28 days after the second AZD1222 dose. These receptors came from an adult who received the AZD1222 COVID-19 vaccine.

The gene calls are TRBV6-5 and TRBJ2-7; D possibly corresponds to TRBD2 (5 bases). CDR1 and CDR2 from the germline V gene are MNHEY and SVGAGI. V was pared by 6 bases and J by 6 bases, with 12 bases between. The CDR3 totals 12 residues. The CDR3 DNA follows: TGTGCCAGCAGCTCCGGACGGGGCGAGCAGTACGTC. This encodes CASSSGRGEQYV.

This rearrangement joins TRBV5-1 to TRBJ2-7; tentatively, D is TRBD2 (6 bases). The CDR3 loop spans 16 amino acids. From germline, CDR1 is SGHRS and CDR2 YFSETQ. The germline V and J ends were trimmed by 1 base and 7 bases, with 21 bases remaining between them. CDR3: CASSLTPGGRSGEQYF. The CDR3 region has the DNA TGCGCCAGCAGCTTGACCCCTGGGGGGAGGTCGGGGGAGCAGTACTTC.

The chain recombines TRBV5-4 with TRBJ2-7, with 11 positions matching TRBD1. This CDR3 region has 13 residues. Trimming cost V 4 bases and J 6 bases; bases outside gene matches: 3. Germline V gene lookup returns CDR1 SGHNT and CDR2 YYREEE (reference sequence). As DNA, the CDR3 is TGTGCCAGCAGCGTGGACAGGGGGCCCGAGCAGTACGTC. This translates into CASSVDRGPEQYV.

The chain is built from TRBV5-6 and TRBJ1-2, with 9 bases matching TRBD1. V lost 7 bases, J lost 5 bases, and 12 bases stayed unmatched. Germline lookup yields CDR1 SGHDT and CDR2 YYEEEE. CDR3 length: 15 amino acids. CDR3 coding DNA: TGTGCCAGCGCCGAATCGGGACAGGGAGTATATGGCTACACCTTC. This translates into CASAESGQGVYGYTF.

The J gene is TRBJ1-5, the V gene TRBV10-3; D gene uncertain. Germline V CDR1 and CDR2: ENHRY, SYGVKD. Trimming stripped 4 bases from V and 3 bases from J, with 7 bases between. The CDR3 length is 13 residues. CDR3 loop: CAISVTYNQPQHF. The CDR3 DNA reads TGTGCCATCAGTGTCACCTACAATCAGCCCCAGCATTTT.

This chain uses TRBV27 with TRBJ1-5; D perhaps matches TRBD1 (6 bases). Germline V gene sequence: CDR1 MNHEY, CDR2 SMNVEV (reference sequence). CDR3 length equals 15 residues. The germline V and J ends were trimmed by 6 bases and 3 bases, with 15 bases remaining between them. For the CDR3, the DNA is TGTGCCAGCAGCCTATCGGACAGTAACAATCAGCCCCAGCATTTT. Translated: CASSLSDSNNQPQHF.

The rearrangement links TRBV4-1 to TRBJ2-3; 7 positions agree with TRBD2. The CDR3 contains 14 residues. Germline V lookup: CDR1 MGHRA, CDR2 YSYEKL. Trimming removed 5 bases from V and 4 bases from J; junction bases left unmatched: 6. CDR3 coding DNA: TGCGCCAGCAGCTATGGGGGGGTCGCAGATACGCAGTATTTT. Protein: CASSYGGVADTQYF.

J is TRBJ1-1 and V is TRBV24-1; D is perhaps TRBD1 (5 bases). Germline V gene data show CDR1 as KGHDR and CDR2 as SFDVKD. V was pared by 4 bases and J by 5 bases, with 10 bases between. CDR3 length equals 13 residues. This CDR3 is CATSEGGRTEAFF. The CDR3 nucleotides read TGTGCCACCAGTGAGGGGGGTCGGACTGAAGCTTTCTTT.

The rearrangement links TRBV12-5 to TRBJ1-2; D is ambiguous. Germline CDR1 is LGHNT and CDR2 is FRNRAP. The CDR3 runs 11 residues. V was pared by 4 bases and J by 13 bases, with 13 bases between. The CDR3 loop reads CASGSPPPLTF. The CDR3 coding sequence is TGTGCTAGTGGTTCCCCCCCGCCACTCACCTTC.

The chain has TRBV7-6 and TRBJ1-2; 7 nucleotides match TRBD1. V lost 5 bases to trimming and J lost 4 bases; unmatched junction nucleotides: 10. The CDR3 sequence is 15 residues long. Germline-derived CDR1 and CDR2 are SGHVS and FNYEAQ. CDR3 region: CASSLSRGGGYGYTF. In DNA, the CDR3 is TGTGCCAGCAGCCTGAGTCGAGGGGGCGGCTATGGCTACACCTTC.

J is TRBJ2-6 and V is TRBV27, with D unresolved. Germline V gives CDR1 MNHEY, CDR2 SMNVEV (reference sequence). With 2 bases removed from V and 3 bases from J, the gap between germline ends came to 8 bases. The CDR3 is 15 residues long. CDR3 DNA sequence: TGTGCCAGCAGTTTAGGATTCTTTGGGGCCAACGTCCTGACTTTC. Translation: CASSLGFFGANVLTF.

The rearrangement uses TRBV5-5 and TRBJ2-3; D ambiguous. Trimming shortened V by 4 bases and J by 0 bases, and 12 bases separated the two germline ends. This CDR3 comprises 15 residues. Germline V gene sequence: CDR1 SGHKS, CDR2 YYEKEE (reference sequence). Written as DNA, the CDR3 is TGTGCCAGCAGCCCCGGATGGTCTAGCACAGATACGCAGTATTTT. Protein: CASSPGWSSTDTQYF.

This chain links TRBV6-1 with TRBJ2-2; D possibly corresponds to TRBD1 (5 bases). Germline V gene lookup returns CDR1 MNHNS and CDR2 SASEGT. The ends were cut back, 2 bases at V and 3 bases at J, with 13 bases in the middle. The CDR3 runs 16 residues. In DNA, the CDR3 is TGTGCCAGCAGTGAAATGGGCAGGGTGGACACCGGGGAGCTGTTTTTT. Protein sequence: CASSEMGRVDTGELFF.

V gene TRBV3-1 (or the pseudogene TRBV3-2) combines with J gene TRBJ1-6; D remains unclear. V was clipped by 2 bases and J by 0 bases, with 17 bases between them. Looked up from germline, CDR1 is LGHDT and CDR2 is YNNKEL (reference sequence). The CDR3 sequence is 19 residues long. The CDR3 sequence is CASSQSGLAQSSYNSPLHF. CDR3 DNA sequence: TGTGCCAGCAGCCAATCCGGGCTCGCCCAAAGCTCCTATAATTCACCCCTCCACTTT.

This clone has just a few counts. This chain's CDR3 is CAISLSPGQDNSPLHF. The CDR3 DNA follows: TGTGCCATCAGTCTTTCCCCGGGACAAGATAATTCACCCCTCCACTTT. J is TRBJ1-6 and V is TRBV10-3, with a weak D call TRBD1 (6 bases). The germline V gene encodes CDR1 ENHRY and CDR2 SYGVKD. V was pared by 5 bases and J by 5 bases, with 16 bases between. The CDR3 extends over 16 amino acids.

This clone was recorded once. CDR3 sequence reads: CASSVPSGSRNEQFF. In nucleotides, the CDR3 is TGTGCCAGCTCGGTCCCAAGCGGGAGTAGGAATGAGCAGTTCTTC. This chain joins TRBV18 and TRBJ2-1; 8 bases are a match to TRBD2. The CDR3 spans 15 residues. Trimming cost V 6 bases and J 7 bases; bases outside gene matches: 11. CDR1 KGHSH and CDR2 LQKENI come from the germline V gene.

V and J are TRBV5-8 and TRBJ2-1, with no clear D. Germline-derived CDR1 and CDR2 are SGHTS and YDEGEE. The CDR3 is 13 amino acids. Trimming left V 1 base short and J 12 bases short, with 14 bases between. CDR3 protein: CASSLKGQFGQFF. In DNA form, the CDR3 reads TGTGCCAGCAGCTTGAAAGGGCAATTTGGGCAGTTCTTC.

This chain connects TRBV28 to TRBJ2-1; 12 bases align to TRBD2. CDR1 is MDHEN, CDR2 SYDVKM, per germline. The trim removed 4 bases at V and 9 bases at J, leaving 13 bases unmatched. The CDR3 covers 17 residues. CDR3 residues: CASSYPSGLAGRGEQFF. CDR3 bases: TGTGCCAGCAGTTACCCCTCCGGACTAGCGGGAAGGGGTGAGCAGTTCTTC. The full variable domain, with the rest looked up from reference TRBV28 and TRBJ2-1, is DVKVTQSSRYLVKRTGEKVFLECVQDMDHENMFWYRQDPGLGLRLIYFSYDVKMKEKGDIPEGYSVSREKKERFSLILESASTNQTSMYLCASSYPSGLAGRGEQFFGPGTRLTVL.

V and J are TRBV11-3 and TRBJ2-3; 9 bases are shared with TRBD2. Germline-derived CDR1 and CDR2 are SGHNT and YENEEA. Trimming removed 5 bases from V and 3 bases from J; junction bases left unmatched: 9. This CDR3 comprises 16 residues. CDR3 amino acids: CASSRAGGSGTDTQYF. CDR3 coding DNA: TGTGCCAGCAGCCGAGCGGGGGGATCGGGGACAGATACGCAGTATTTT.

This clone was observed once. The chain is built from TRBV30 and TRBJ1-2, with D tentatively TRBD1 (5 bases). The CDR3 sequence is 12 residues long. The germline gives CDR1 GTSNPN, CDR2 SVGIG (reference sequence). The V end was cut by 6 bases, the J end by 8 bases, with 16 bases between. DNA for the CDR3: TGTGCCTGTTCTAAGGGACCGGGGGGCTACACCTTC. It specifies CACSKGPGGYTF.

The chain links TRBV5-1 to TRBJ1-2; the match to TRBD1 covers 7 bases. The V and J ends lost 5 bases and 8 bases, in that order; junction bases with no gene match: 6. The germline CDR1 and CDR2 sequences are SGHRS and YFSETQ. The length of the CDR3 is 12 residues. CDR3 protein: CASRQTGKGYTF. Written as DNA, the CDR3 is TGCGCCAGCAGACAGACAGGGAAAGGCTACACCTTC.

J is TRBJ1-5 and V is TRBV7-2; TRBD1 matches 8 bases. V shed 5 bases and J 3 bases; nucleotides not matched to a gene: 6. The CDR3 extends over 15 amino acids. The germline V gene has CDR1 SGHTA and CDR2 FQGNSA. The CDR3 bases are TGTGCCAGCAGCCTTACAGGGGGTCCCAATCAGCCCCAGCATTTT. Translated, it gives CASSLTGGPNQPQHF.

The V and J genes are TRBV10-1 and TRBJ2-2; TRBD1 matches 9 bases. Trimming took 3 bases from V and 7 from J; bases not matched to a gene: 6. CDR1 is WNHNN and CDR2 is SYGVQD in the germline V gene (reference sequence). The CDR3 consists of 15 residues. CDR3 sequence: CASSDPTGGVGELFF. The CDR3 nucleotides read TGCGCCAGCAGTGATCCGACAGGGGGAGTCGGGGAGCTGTTTTTT.

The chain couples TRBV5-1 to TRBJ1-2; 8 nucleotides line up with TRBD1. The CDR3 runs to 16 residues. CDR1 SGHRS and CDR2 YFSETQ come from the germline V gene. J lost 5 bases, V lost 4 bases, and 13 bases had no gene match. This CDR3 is CASSRSTPTGAYGYTF. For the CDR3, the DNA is TGCGCCAGCAGCCGTTCCACACCGACAGGGGCTTATGGCTACACCTTC.

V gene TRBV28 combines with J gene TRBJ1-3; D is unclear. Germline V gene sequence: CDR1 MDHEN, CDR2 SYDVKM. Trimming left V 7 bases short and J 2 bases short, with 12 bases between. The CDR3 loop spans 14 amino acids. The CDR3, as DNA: TGTGCCAGCACCAAATACGCTGCTGGAAACACCATATATTTT. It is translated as CASTKYAAGNTIYF.

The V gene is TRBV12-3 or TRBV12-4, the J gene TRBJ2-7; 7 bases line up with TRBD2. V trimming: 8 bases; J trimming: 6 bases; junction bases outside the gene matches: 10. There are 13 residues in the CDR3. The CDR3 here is CASGGGMGSEQYF. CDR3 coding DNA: TGTGCCAGCGGGGGGGGAATGGGCTCCGAGCAGTACTTC.

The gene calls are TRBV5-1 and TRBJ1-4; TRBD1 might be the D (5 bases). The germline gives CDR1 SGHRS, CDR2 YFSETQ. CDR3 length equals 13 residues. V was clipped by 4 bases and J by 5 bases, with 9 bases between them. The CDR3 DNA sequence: TGCGCCAGCAGCAATAAGGGGAATGAAAAACTGTTTTTT. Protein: CASSNKGNEKLFF.

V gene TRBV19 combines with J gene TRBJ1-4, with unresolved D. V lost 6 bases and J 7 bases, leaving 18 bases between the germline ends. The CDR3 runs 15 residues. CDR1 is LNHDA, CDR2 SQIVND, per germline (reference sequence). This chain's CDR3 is CASSLAGIQTEKLFF. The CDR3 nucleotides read TGTGCCAGTAGCCTTGCCGGGATTCAGACTGAAAAACTGTTTTTT.

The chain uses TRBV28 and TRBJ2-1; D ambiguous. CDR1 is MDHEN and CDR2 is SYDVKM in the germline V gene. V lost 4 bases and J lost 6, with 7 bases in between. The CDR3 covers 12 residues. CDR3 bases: TGTGCCAGCAGTTCCGTGACCAATGAGCAGTTCTTC. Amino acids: CASSSVTNEQFF.